Following are 4 T cell receptor beta chains from one sample sequenced in a study of lymphopenia after photon versus proton radiotherapy. Measured with immunoSEQ multiplex PCR; TCRdb has only the in-frame clones, and not every one. The sample yields 35,000 to 45,000 clones, approximately 82% seen once. The source material was peripheral blood, sampled from a patient treated with proton-based radiotherapy. These receptors were collected from a woman between 70 and 85 years old with pancreatic cancer.

V and J are TRBV7-8 and TRBJ2-1, with D possibly TRBD1 on 8 matching bases. With 4 bases removed from V and 8 bases from J, the gap between germline ends came to 27 bases. Germline CDR1 and CDR2: SGHVS and FQNEAQ. CDR3 length equals 18 residues. DNA for the CDR3: TGTGCCAGCAGCTCAACGGGGGGATTTTGGACAGGGATAGATGAGCAGTTCTTC. This codes for CASSSTGGFWTGIDEQFF.

In regard to this clone: Relative to the germline gene, one junction end is altered; a read error may explain this. The chain couples TRBV2 to TRBJ2-3, with D possibly matching TRBD2 (5 bases). Per the germline V gene, CDR1 is SNHLY and CDR2 is FYNNEI. This CDR3 spans 13 amino acids. As DNA, the CDR3 is TGTGCCACCAGTCGGGATCGGACAGATACGCAGTATTTT. This translates into CATSRDRTDTQYF.

This rearrangement joins TRBV6-6 to TRBJ2-3, with D possibly matching TRBD2 (6 bases). The ends were cut back, 2 bases at V and 4 bases at J, with 7 bases in the middle. This CDR3 spans 13 amino acids. The germline V gene encodes CDR1 MNHNY and CDR2 SVGAGI (reference sequence). This CDR3 is CASSYGGADTQYF. The CDR3 DNA is TGTGCCAGCAGTTACGGAGGGGCAGATACGCAGTATTTT.

This sequence joins TRBV28 and TRBJ2-3; 8 positions agree with TRBD1. The CDR3 has 15 residues. Germline loops: CDR1 MDHEN, CDR2 SYDVKM. V lost 5 bases, J lost 2 bases, and 6 bases stayed unmatched. The CDR3 nucleotides are TGTGCCAGCAGTCCTGGACAGGGAGCCACAGATACGCAGTATTTT. Protein sequence: CASSPGQGATDTQYF.